This T cell receptor (beta chain) was documented in a study of shared clonotypes between healthy human individuals. General study findings and limits: There were few donors, and this limited the genetic and exposure-history diversity represented.

PCR replicates from unsorted PBMC used around 300 ng DNA, and this amount was roughly 32,000 T cell genomes. The repertoire was sequenced with immunoSEQ multiplex PCR; TCRdb's copy has only in-frame clones and lacks some. The table shows about 490,000 clones, with 65% to 85% occurring only once. As to this clone: Antigen unknown.

The CDR3 totals 16 residues. V dropped 4 bases and J dropped 2 bases, with 17 bases sitting between them. Germline V gene sequence: CDR1 SGHRS, CDR2 YFSETQ. It was roughly 100 million PBMCs that unsorted samples used for genomic DNA. The chain links TRBV5-1 to TRBJ2-3; D remains unclear. The source of this sequence is a woman aged 40 to 50 in good health. Some clones in this sample may be carry-over from other donors' samples. What was sequenced was PBMCs. CDR3 DNA: TGCGCCAGCAGCCTTCGACCAGAGGCCCCCACAGATACGCAGTATTTT. Translating it yields CASSLRPEAPTDTQYF.